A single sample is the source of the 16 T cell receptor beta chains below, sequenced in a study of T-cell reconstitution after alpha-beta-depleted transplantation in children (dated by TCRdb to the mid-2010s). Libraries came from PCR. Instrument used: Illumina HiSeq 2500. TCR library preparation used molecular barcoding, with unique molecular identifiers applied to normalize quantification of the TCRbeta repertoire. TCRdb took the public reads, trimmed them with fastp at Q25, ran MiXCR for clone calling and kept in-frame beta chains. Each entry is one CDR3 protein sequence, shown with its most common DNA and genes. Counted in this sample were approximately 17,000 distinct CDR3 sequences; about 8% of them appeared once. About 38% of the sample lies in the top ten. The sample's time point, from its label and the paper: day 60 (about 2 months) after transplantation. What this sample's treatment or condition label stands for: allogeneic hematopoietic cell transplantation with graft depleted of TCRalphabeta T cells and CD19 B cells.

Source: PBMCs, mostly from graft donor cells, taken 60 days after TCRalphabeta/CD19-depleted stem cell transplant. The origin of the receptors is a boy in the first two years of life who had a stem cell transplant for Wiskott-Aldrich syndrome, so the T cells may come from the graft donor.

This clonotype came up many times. The CDR3 region is CASSGQSYEQYF. CDR3 bases: TGTGCCAGCAGTGGGCAGTCCTACGAGCAGTACTTC. This sequence joins TRBV2 and TRBJ2-7, with no clear D. The CDR3 runs to 12 residues. Trimming left V 4 bases short and J 1 base short, with 5 bases between. Per the germline V gene, CDR1 is SNHLY and CDR2 is FYNNEI.

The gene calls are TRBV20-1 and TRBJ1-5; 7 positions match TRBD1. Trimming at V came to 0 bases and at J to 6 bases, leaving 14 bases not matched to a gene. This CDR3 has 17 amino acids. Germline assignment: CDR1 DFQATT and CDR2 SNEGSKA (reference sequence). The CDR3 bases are TGCAGTGCTAGAGAGGTGGGGACAGTGGGGACGGTTCAGCCCCAGCATTTT. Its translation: CSAREVGTVGTVQPQHF.

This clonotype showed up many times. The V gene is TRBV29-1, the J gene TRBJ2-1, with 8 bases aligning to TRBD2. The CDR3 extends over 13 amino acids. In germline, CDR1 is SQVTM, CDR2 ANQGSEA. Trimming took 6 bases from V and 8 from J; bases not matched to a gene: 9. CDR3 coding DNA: TGCAGCGTGACTAGCGCCCAAAAGGATGAGCAGTTCTTC. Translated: CSVTSAQKDEQFF.

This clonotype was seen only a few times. The CDR3 DNA follows: TGTGCCACCAGCAGAGATCTGGGGCTTAGCTCTGGAAACACCATATATTTT. This translates into CATSRDLGLSSGNTIYF. The rearrangement uses TRBV15 and TRBJ1-3, with D possibly being TRBD1 (5 bases). V was clipped by 0 bases and J by 0 bases, with 12 bases between them. The CDR3 contains 17 residues. The germline V gene encodes CDR1 LNHNV and CDR2 YYDKDF (reference sequence).

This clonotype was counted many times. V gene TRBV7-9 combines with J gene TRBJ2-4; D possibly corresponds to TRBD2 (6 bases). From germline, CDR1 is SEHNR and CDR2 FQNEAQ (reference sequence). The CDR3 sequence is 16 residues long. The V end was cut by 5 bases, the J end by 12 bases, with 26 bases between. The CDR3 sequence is CASSHFKVMSEGNQYF. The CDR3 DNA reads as TGTGCCAGCAGCCACTTTAAGGTGATGTCGGAGGGTAATCAGTACTTC.

In DNA, the CDR3 is TGCAGTGCTAGTAGACCGCCCGGATTAGCGGGAGGCCCCTTTCTAATGCAGCAGTACTTC. Its translation: CSASRPPGLAGGPFLMQQYF. J is TRBJ2-7 and V is TRBV20-1; 10 bases are a match to TRBD2. Germline CDR1 reads DFQATT; CDR2 reads SNEGSKA (reference sequence). CDR3 length equals 20 residues. J lost 8 bases, V lost 3 bases, and 28 bases had no gene match.

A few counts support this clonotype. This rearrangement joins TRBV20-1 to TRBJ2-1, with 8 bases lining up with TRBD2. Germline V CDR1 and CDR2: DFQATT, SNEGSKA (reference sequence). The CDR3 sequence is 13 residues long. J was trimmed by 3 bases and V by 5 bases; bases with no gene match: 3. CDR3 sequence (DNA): TGCAGTGCTGGAACTAGCGGCTACAATGAGCAGTTCTTC. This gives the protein CSAGTSGYNEQFF.

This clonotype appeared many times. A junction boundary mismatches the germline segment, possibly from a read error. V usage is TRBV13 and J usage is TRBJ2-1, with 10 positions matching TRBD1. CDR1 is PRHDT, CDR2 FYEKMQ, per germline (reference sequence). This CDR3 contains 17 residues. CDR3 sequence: CASSLTTGQGVYNEQNF. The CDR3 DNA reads TGTGCCAGCAGCTTAACTACAGGACAGGGGGTCTACAATGAGCAGAACTTC. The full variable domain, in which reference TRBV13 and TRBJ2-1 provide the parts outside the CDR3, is AAGVIQSPRHLIKEKRETATLKCYPIPRHDTVYWYQQGPGQDPQFLISFYEKMQSDKGSIPDRFSAQQFSDYHSELNMSSLELGDSALYFCASSLTTGQGVYNEQNFGPGTRLTVL.

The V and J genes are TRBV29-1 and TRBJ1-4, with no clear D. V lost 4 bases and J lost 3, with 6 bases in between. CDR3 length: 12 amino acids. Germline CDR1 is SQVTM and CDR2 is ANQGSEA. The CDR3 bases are TGCAGCGTTGGGGGAGCTAATGAAAAACTGTTTTTT. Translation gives CSVGGANEKLFF.

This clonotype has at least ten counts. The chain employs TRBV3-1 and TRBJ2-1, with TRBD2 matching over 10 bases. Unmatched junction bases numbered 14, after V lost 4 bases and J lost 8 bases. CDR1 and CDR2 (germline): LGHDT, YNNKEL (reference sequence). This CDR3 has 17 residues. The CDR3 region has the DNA TGTGCCAGCAGCCCCGTCGTACTAGCGGGGCCGCTCCATGAGCAGTTCTTC. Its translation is CASSPVVLAGPLHEQFF.

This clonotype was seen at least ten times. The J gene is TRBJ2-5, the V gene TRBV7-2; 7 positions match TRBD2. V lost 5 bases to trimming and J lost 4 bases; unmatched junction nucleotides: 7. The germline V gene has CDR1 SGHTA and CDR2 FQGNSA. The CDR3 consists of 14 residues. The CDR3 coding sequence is TGTGCCAGCAGCAAACGGGGGGTTCCAGAGACCCAGTACTTC. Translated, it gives CASSKRGVPETQYF.

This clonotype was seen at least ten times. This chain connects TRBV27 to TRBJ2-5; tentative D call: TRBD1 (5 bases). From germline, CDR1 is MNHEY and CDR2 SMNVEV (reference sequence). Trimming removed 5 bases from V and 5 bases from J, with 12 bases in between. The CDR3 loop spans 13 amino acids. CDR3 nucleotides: TGTGCCAGCAGTCCCAGGGTGGAGGAGACCCAGTACTTC. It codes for CASSPRVEETQYF.

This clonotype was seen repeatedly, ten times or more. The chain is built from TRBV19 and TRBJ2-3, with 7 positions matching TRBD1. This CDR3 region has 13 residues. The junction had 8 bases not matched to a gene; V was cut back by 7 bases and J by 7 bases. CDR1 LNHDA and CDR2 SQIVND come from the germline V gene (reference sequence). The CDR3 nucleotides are TGTGCCAGTACAGAACAACAGGGGAATACGCAGTATTTT. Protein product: CASTEQQGNTQYF.

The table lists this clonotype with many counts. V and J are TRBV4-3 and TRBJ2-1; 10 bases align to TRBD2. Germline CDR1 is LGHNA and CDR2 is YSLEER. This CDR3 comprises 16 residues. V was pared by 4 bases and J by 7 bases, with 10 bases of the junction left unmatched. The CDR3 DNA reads TGCGCCAGCAGCCGGACCGGACTAGCGGAGCGGAATGAGCAGTTCTTC. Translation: CASSRTGLAERNEQFF.

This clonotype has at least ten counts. The DNA of the CDR3 is TGTGCCAGCAGCATATCTAACACCATATATTTT. Translated, it gives CASSISNTIYF. The chain carries TRBV13 and TRBJ1-3; D remains unclear. V was cut by 5 bases and J by 7 bases, with 6 bases left in between. The CDR3 consists of 11 residues. Per germline, CDR1 PRHDT and CDR2 FYEKMQ (reference sequence). The full variable domain, rest sourced from reference TRBV13 and TRBJ1-3, is AAGVIQSPRHLIKEKRETATLKCYPIPRHDTVYWYQQGPGQDPQFLISFYEKMQSDKGSIPDRFSAQQFSDYHSELNMSSLELGDSALYFCASSISNTIYFGEGSWLTVV.

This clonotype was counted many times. This CDR3 is CASSLFQGFRQYF. The CDR3 nucleotides are TGTGCCAGCAGCTTGTTCCAGGGATTTCGGCAGTACTTC. This rearrangement joins TRBV7-9 to TRBJ2-7; D is possibly TRBD1 (5 bases). V was cut by 3 bases and J by 9 bases, with 15 bases left in between. From germline, CDR1 is SEHNR and CDR2 FQNEAQ (reference sequence). The CDR3 length is 13 residues. Looking up the rest from reference TRBV7-9 and TRBJ2-7 gives the full variable domain: DTGVSQNPRHKITKRGQNVTFRCDPISEHNRLYWYRQTLGQGPEFLTYFQNEAQLEKSRLLSDRFSAERPKGSFSTLEIQRTEQGDSAMYLCASSLFQGFRQYFGPGTRLTVT.